The sequence of this T cell receptor (beta chain) was determined in a study of blood T cell repertoires in COVID-19. TCRdb's table, derived via immunoSEQ multiplex PCR, lists solely in-frame clones and lacks some. The sample has 250,000 to 350,000 clones; more than 75% are singletons. This clone was counted only a few times. V gave up 5 bases and J gave up 6 bases; unmatched junction bases: 14. The CDR3 extends over 17 amino acids. The V gene's germline CDR1 is PRHDT and CDR2 FYEKMQ (reference sequence). Cohorts were assigned according to the clinical history that participants reported. The chain combines TRBV13 with TRBJ1-2; TRBD1 matches at 11 bases. This TCR was sampled from a woman aged 30 to 39 who had recovered from COVID-19. Sequencing was done on a sample of PBMCs or T cells enriched from blood (not recorded which). CDR3 loop: CASSLRTGGENLNGYTF. The CDR3 DNA is TGTGCCAGCAGCCTCCGGACAGGGGGCGAGAATTTAAATGGCTACACCTTC.